The 29 T cell receptor beta chains below were found in one sample sequenced in a study of vaccination effects on CD4 cells after COVID-19. Prior to sequencing, the ViraFEST assay stimulated PBMC with viral peptide pools, which expanded the antigen-specific CD4+ T cells. Following culture for about ten days, CD4+ T cells were isolated. Subjects were given two BNT162b2 or mRNA-1273 vaccine doses. Here immunoSEQ multiplex PCR was the method, and the copy in TCRdb shows in-frame clones only, minus some. The repertoire includes 12,000 or so clones, about 72% of them detected once, and roughly 8.7% sits in the top ten. Antigen specificity for these receptors is unknown. The specimen comprised CD4+ T cells from PBMCs cultured with SARS-CoV-2 spike peptides, sampled after COVID-19 vaccination. The source is a human donor who received a COVID-19 vaccine.

The gene calls are TRBV19 and TRBJ2-3, with D tentatively TRBD1 or TRBD2 (6 bases each). The V end lost 3 bases, the J end lost 0 bases, and 10 bases lay between the germline ends. Germline loops: CDR1 LNHDA, CDR2 SQIVND (reference sequence). This CDR3 is built from 15 residues. CDR3 region: CASSMRGGSTDTQYF. DNA of the CDR3: TGTGCCAGTAGTATGAGAGGGGGGAGCACAGATACGCAGTATTTT.

The J gene is TRBJ1-2, the V gene TRBV11-2; the D gene is possibly TRBD1 (6 bases). Germline CDR1 and CDR2: SGHAT and FQNNGV. The CDR3 has 13 amino acids. Trimming cost V 6 bases and J 4 bases, with 12 bases left between them. The CDR3 spells CASSSTGRYGYTF. The CDR3 DNA follows: TGTGCCAGCAGTTCTACAGGGCGCTATGGCTACACCTTC.

The chain joins TRBV19 to TRBJ1-3; D gene ambiguous. In germline, CDR1 is LNHDA, CDR2 SQIVND (reference sequence). The V end lost 7 bases, the J end lost 2 bases, and 15 bases lay between the germline ends. The CDR3 spans 15 residues. The CDR3 sequence: CASTPLAATGNTIYF. DNA of the CDR3: TGTGCCAGTACCCCTTTAGCGGCGACTGGAAACACCATATATTTT.

This clone was recorded only once. This chain joins TRBV6-1 and TRBJ2-3; TRBD2 matches at 8 bases. From germline, CDR1 is MNHNS and CDR2 SASEGT. The ends lost 3 bases at V and 2 bases at J; junction bases unmatched: 7. This CDR3 region has 16 residues. The chain's CDR3 is CASSEVAGYFTDTQYF. The CDR3 DNA is TGTGCCAGCAGTGAGGTAGCGGGGTACTTCACAGATACGCAGTATTTT.

J is TRBJ2-3 and V is TRBV14, with 7 nucleotides matching TRBD2. The CDR3 is 18 amino acids. Losses at the gene ends were 2 bases for V and 2 bases for J; bases not matched to a gene: 13. Germline V gene lookup returns CDR1 SGHDN and CDR2 FVKESK. This CDR3 is CASSQLSNRGVATDTQYF. CDR3 in DNA: TGTGCCAGCAGCCAACTCTCTAATCGGGGGGTAGCCACAGATACGCAGTATTTT.

J is TRBJ1-4 and V is TRBV4-2, with D perhaps TRBD1 (6 bases). The germline V gene has CDR1 LGHNA and CDR2 YNFKEQ. Trimming shortened V by 1 base and J by 4 bases, and 10 bases separated the two germline ends. The CDR3 has 15 residues. The CDR3 protein is CASSQAQGRNEKLFF. CDR3 nucleotide sequence: TGTGCCAGCAGCCAAGCCCAGGGGCGTAATGAAAAACTGTTTTTT.

The genes are TRBV10-3 and TRBJ1-2; the match to TRBD1 covers 7 bases. Trimming took 10 bases from V and 2 from J; bases not matched to a gene: 13. Germline V CDR1 and CDR2: ENHRY, SYGVKD. The CDR3 has 15 residues. The CDR3 nucleotides read TGTGCCACCCGGGACAGAACGGCCGGGAACTATGGCTACACCTTC. Translated: CATRDRTAGNYGYTF.

This clone was observed a single time. This chain joins TRBV6-6 and TRBJ2-7, with a weak D call TRBD1 (5 bases). The CDR3 sequence is 15 residues long. V dropped 2 bases and J dropped 1 base, with 12 bases sitting between them. The V gene's germline CDR1 is MNHNY and CDR2 SVGAGI (reference sequence). In DNA, the CDR3 is TGTGCCAGCAGTTACGGCCAGGGCGCTTCCTACGAGCAGTACTTC. As protein: CASSYGQGASYEQYF.

The V and J genes are TRBV5-1 and TRBJ2-3, with a possible D match to TRBD1 (6 bases). The CDR3 totals 14 residues. V was clipped by 8 bases and J by 0 bases, with 13 bases between them. CDR1 is SGHRS, CDR2 YFSETQ, per germline. The CDR3 nucleotides are TGCGCCAGTGGGGGCCCTCCTAGCACAGATACGCAGTATTTT. This codes for CASGGPPSTDTQYF.

The chain uses TRBV2 and TRBJ2-2, with D maybe TRBD2 (6 bases). Germline CDR1 is SNHLY and CDR2 is FYNNEI. The CDR3 is 18 amino acids. Between the trimmed V and J ends, which lost 0 bases and 4 bases, there was a span of 18 bases. DNA of the CDR3: TGTGCCAGCAGTGAAGCGGCCCTAGCGCACTATTCCACCGGGGAGCTGTTTTTT. Protein product: CASSEAALAHYSTGELFF.

This clone was counted a single time. This chain links TRBV29-1 with TRBJ2-1, with 8 bases that match TRBD2. J gave up 7 bases and V 4 bases, and 6 bases lay outside the gene matches. Germline V lookup: CDR1 SQVTM, CDR2 ANQGSEA. The CDR3 runs to 13 residues. The CDR3 loop reads CSVGLAGKNEQFF. CDR3 nucleotides: TGCAGCGTTGGTTTAGCGGGGAAGAATGAGCAGTTCTTC.

The chain employs TRBV5-1 and TRBJ1-6; tentatively, D is TRBD1 (5 bases). The CDR3 covers 15 residues. Trimming left V 4 bases short and J 7 bases short, with 15 bases between. In germline, CDR1 is SGHRS, CDR2 YFSETQ. The CDR3 nucleotides are TGCGCCAGCAGCCCCGAGACGGGGCGGAATTCACCCCTCCACTTT. Its protein is CASSPETGRNSPLHF.

The gene calls are TRBV7-9 and TRBJ2-7, with no clear D. The V end lost 3 bases, the J end lost 4 bases, and 10 bases lay between the germline ends. The CDR3 runs to 13 residues. Germline V gives CDR1 SEHNR, CDR2 FQNEAQ (reference sequence). The CDR3 coding sequence is TGTGCCAGCAGCTTGAACCACGGGTACGAGCAGTACTTC. This sequence encodes CASSLNHGYEQYF.

J is TRBJ2-1 and V is TRBV5-1; D is perhaps TRBD1 (6 bases). The CDR3 is 16 residues long. Germline CDR1 and CDR2: SGHRS and YFSETQ. V lost 0 bases and J lost 4, with 14 bases in between. The CDR3 spells CASSLVAGASYNEQFF. The CDR3 nucleotides are TGCGCCAGCAGCTTGGTCGCAGGGGCGAGTTACAATGAGCAGTTCTTC.

This clone appeared a single time. The V gene is TRBV7-2, the J gene TRBJ1-5; D uncertain. This CDR3 comprises 13 residues. V was trimmed by 5 bases and J by 3 bases, leaving 8 bases between them. The germline gives CDR1 SGHTA, CDR2 FQGNSA. The CDR3 spells CASSENNNQPQHF. CDR3 bases: TGTGCCAGCAGCGAGAATAACAATCAGCCCCAGCATTTT.

The J gene is TRBJ2-3, the V gene TRBV5-4; perhaps TRBD1 as D (6 bases). Germline-derived CDR1 and CDR2 are SGHNT and YYREEE (reference sequence). This CDR3 contains 15 residues. V gave up 2 bases and J gave up 1 base, with 11 bases separating them. The CDR3 is CASSLLQGGTDTQYF. The CDR3 DNA sequence: TGTGCCAGCAGCTTATTACAGGGAGGCACAGATACGCAGTATTTT.

The J gene is TRBJ1-4, the V gene TRBV6-5, with 8 bases aligning to TRBD1. Germline values: CDR1 MNHEY, CDR2 SVGAGI. The CDR3 consists of 15 residues. Losses at the gene ends were 0 bases for V and 7 bases for J; bases not matched to a gene: 4. The CDR3 region is CASSYSTGASEKLFF. Written as DNA, the CDR3 is TGTGCCAGCAGTTACTCGACAGGGGCAAGTGAAAAACTGTTTTTT.

Only one count was recorded for this clone. The rearrangement uses TRBV14 and TRBJ1-3; no reliable D call. Between the trimmed V and J ends, which lost 0 bases and 0 bases, there was a span of 6 bases. Germline V CDR1 and CDR2: SGHDN, FVKESK. The CDR3 totals 15 residues. CDR3 loop: CASSQDHSSGNTIYF. The CDR3 nucleotides read TGTGCCAGCAGCCAAGATCACAGCTCTGGAAACACCATATATTTT.

In this sample, this clone turned up a few times. The gene calls are TRBV20-1 and TRBJ1-2; D perhaps matches TRBD1 (6 bases). Trimming pared 6 bases from V and 7 bases from J, leaving 12 bases between. This CDR3 comprises 11 residues. Germline CDR1 and CDR2: DFQATT and SNEGSKA (reference sequence). For the CDR3, the DNA is TGCAGTGCCCAGGACAGTCCTGGCTACACCTTC. Protein sequence: CSAQDSPGYTF.

This clone has only a few counts. V usage is TRBV5-4 and J usage is TRBJ1-2; D remains ambiguous. The V gene's germline CDR1 is SGHNT and CDR2 YYREEE (reference sequence). The V end was cut by 5 bases, the J end by 4 bases, with 12 bases between. CDR3 length equals 13 residues. CDR3 sequence (DNA): TGTGCCAGCAGGGTTCAGGAATTCTATGGCTACACCTTC. This encodes CASRVQEFYGYTF.

V is TRBV6-5 and J is TRBJ1-1; the D gene is possibly TRBD1 (5 bases). The germline gives CDR1 MNHEY, CDR2 SVGAGI. The germline V and J ends were trimmed by 2 bases and 6 bases, with 16 bases remaining between them. The CDR3 contains 15 residues. The CDR3: CASSYTTVGDAEAFF. The CDR3 coding sequence is TGTGCCAGCAGTTACACGACAGTTGGGGACGCTGAAGCTTTCTTT.

The rearrangement joins TRBV28 to TRBJ1-2; TRBD1 matches at 7 bases. The CDR3 is 15 residues long. Trimming took 5 bases from V and 7 from J; bases not matched to a gene: 13. Germline V CDR1 and CDR2: MDHEN, SYDVKM. The CDR3: CASSPIPTGRGGYTF. DNA of the CDR3: TGTGCCAGCAGTCCTATACCGACAGGGAGGGGTGGCTACACCTTC.

The CDR3 nucleotides read TGTGCCAGCTGGGACAGGCACTATGGCTACACCTTC. Translation gives CASWDRHYGYTF. The chain carries TRBV28 and TRBJ1-2, with TRBD1 matching 8 bases. CDR3 size: 12 residues. Germline V CDR1 and CDR2: MDHEN, SYDVKM. J lost 3 bases, V lost 8 bases, and 2 bases had no gene match.

J is TRBJ1-2 and V is TRBV5-6, with D hard to call. CDR1 and CDR2 (germline): SGHDT, YYEEEE. The CDR3 spans 14 residues. V lost 0 bases, J lost 4 bases, and 10 bases lay in between. CDR3 protein: CASSLEGPPYGYTF. The CDR3 nucleotides read TGTGCCAGCAGCTTGGAGGGCCCCCCCTATGGCTACACCTTC.

This clone was observed a few times. The chain couples TRBV12-3 or TRBV12-4 to TRBJ2-7; 7 nucleotides align to TRBD1. CDR3 size: 12 residues. V shed 5 bases, J shed 4 bases, and the junction held 2 bases outside the gene matches. The CDR3 coding sequence is TGTGCCAGCAGTCCGACAGGGTACGAGCAGTACTTC. Residues: CASSPTGYEQYF.

V usage is TRBV28 and J usage is TRBJ2-3; 7 bases are a match to TRBD2. Germline V gives CDR1 MDHEN, CDR2 SYDVKM. This CDR3 has 19 residues. The trim removed 6 bases at V and 1 base at J, leaving 19 bases unmatched. The CDR3 region has the DNA TGTGCCAGCAGCACTAGGGGTAAAGGGAGGGTGAGGGGCACAGATACGCAGTATTTT. It yields the protein CASSTRGKGRVRGTDTQYF. Filled out from reference TRBV28 and TRBJ2-3, the complete variable domain reads DVKVTQSSRYLVKRTGEKVFLECVQDMDHENMFWYRQDPGLGLRLIYFSYDVKMKEKGDIPEGYSVSREKKERFSLILESASTNQTSMYLCASSTRGKGRVRGTDTQYFGPGTRLTVL.

This chain connects TRBV6-8 to TRBJ1-2, with a tentative D call TRBD1 (6 bases). Germline CDR1 and CDR2: MNHGY and SAAAGT. Trimming left V 0 bases short and J 0 bases short, with 20 bases between. CDR3 length equals 19 residues. CDR3 protein: CASSYSQLHLQGSNYGYTF. The CDR3 DNA sequence: TGTGCCAGCAGTTACTCCCAACTACACCTACAGGGCTCTAACTATGGCTACACCTTC.

This chain joins TRBV5-5 and TRBJ2-1, with D tentatively TRBD1 (5 bases). The CDR3 has 16 residues. Germline values: CDR1 SGHKS, CDR2 YYEKEE (reference sequence). The V and J ends lost 4 bases and 6 bases respectively, with 20 bases between them. The CDR3 here is CASSPTPRQTSNEQFF. CDR3 nucleotides: TGTGCCAGCAGCCCAACTCCGAGACAGACAAGCAATGAGCAGTTCTTC. The variable domain in full, completed from reference TRBV5-5 and TRBJ2-1, reads DAGVTQSPTHLIKTRGQQVTLRCSPISGHKSVSWYQQVLGQGPQFIFQYYEKEERGRGNFPDRFSARQFPNYSSELNVNALLLGDSALYLCASSPTPRQTSNEQFFGPGTRLTVL.

This clone has a handful of counts. This rearrangement joins TRBV6-5 to TRBJ1-1; D is undetermined. Trimming pared 7 bases from V and 0 bases from J, leaving 6 bases between. The germline CDR1 and CDR2 sequences are MNHEY and SVGAGI. The CDR3 loop spans 12 amino acids. The CDR3, as DNA: TGTGCCAGCATCTCAGTGAACACTGAAGCTTTCTTT. Protein product: CASISVNTEAFF.